This TCR beta chain emerged from a study of T cell repertoires in cytomegalovirus infection. Overall study: Public TCR beta signatures were indicative of both CMV infection and a matching HLA type.

Findings and caveats of the study: Adding up the frequency of public TCR beta families identified people who carried CMV plus the relevant HLA. The ex vivo response showed dominance by HLA-C-restricted CMV-specific TCR beta clonotypes.

TCRdb reprocessed the reads via MiXCR and lists one record per CDR3 protein. Of fewer than 400,000 distinct CDR3 sequences in the sample, around a sixth are singletons; the top ten hold 7.5% to 9.5%. This clonotype has at least ten counts. The target antigen is unknown. The clonotype originates from a human donor in good health (CMV status not recorded). Some clones in this sample may be carry-over from other donors' samples. The material sequenced was PBMCs.

CDR3 in amino acids: CASSPRARTQYNEQFF. DNA for the CDR3: TGTGCCAGCAGCCCCCGGGCGAGGACCCAATACAATGAGCAGTTCTTC. This chain joins TRBV7-9 and TRBJ2-1; D is unclear. V dropped 5 bases and J dropped 4 bases, with 18 bases sitting between them. This CDR3 is 16 amino acids long. Per germline, CDR1 SEHNR and CDR2 FQNEAQ (reference sequence).